This TCR beta chain stems from a study of cytomegalovirus exposure and HLA in healthy donors. Whole-study results and caveats: Overall, around 160 TCR beta chains were annotated as cytomegalovirus-associated. Per published reports, the classifier diagnosed cytomegalovirus status with high specificity and sensitivity. In a later analysis, HLA-associated TCR beta chains were more clonally expanded than equally common others. Apparent HLA restriction characterized most CMV-associated TCR beta chains in a later analysis.

In the PCR, 60 Vbeta and 13 Jbeta primers were used. Some clones are missing from TCRdb's copy, which holds only in-frame ones; the method was immunoSEQ multiplex PCR. The table records about 98,000 clones, around 86% of them present only once. Regarding this clone: What it binds is unknown.

The CDR3 length is 13 residues. Looked up from germline, CDR1 is MDHEN and CDR2 is SYDVKM. The junction had 4 bases not matched to a gene; V was cut back by 7 bases and J by 2 bases. Sequenced: PBMCs. The chain employs TRBV28 and TRBJ1-1, with TRBD1 matching 7 bases. The sequence derives from a female donor in good health and CMV-seropositive. The CDR3 nucleotides read TGTGCCAGCATCCGACAGGGTAACACTGAAGCTTTCTTT. This translates into CASIRQGNTEAFF.